The clone carrying this T cell receptor beta chain is a singleton in its sample. The repertoire was sequenced with immunoSEQ multiplex PCR; TCRdb's copy has only in-frame clones and lacks some. The sample carries roughly 770,000 clones, roughly 96% recorded once. The source of the sample is a study of shared clonotypes between healthy human individuals. CD45RO-negative cells were positively selected for CCR7, leaving out terminally differentiated effector memory CD45RA+ cells. This sequence originates from a man younger than 45 in good health. Specimen: naive CD8+ T cells sorted from blood.

The CDR3 DNA sequence: TGTGCCAGCAGTCCACAGGGGAAGGCCTACGAGCAGTACTTC. This translates into CASSPQGKAYEQYF. The chain couples TRBV2 to TRBJ2-7; 7 bases are a match to TRBD1. Germline loops: CDR1 SNHLY, CDR2 FYNNEI. V lost 5 bases, J lost 2 bases, and 6 bases stayed unmatched. The CDR3 is 14 residues long.